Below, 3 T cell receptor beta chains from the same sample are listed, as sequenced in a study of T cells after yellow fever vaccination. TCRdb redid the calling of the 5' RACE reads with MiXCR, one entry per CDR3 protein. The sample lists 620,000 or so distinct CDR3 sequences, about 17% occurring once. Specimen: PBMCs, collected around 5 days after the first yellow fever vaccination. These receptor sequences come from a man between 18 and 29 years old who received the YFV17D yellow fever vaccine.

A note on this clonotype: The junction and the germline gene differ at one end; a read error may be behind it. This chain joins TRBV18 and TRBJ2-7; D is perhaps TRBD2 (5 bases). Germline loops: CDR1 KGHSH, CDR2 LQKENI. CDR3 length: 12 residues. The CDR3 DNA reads TGTGCCAGCTCACCCGACGAGGGCCTCGGGGACTTC. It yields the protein CASSPDEGLGDF.

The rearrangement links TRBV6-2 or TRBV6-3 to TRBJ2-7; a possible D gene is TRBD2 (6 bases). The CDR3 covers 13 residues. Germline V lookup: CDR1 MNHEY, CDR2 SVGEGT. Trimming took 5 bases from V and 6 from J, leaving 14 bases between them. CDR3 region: CASSPNRGTEQYF. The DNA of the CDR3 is TGTGCCAGCAGTCCAAACCGGGGGACCGAGCAGTACTTC.

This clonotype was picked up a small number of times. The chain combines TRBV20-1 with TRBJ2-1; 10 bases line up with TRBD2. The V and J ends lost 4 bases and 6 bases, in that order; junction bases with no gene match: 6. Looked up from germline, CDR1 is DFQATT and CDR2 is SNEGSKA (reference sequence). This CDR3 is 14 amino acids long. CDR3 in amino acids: CSANLAGAINEQFF. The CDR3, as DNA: TGCAGTGCTAACCTAGCGGGGGCGATCAATGAGCAGTTCTTC.